The 20 T cell receptor beta chains in this list originate from one sample, sequenced in a study of blood T cells in healthy people across ages. A second PCR of 7 to 11 cycles used a sample-barcoded 5' primer and a J-beta primer mix. A single record per CDR3 protein comes from TCRdb applying MiXCR to the 5' RACE reads. The sample includes over a million distinct CDR3 sequences, 42% of them seen just once. Input material: blood. The receptors originated from a woman aged 18-30 years in good health.

This clonotype was seen a few times. This chain connects TRBV12-3 or TRBV12-4 to TRBJ2-4; D uncertain. Trimming removed 8 bases at V and 8 bases at J, with 13 bases between. The CDR3 spans 12 residues. The DNA for the CDR3 is TGTGCCAGCTCAAACCTCTACGACATTCAGTACTTC. It translates to CASSNLYDIQYF.

This clonotype was detected a few times. The CDR3 DNA reads as TGTGCCAGCAGCCAGTCCCTCAGGGGGGGTAATTCACCCCTCCACTTT. Translating gives CASSQSLRGGNSPLHF. This rearrangement joins TRBV6-5 to TRBJ1-6; TRBD1 matches at 7 bases. Losses at the gene ends were 6 bases for V and 6 bases for J; bases not matched to a gene: 11. Germline lookup yields CDR1 MNHEY and CDR2 SVGAGI. The CDR3 is made up of 16 amino acids.

The chain is built from TRBV13 and TRBJ2-1; the match to TRBD2 covers 9 bases. The ends lost 1 base at V and 10 bases at J; junction bases unmatched: 8. Looked up from germline, CDR1 is PRHDT and CDR2 is FYEKMQ (reference sequence). This CDR3 spans 15 amino acids. The CDR3 is CASSLVSLAGFEQFF. CDR3 DNA sequence: TGTGCCAGCAGCTTAGTATCCCTAGCGGGATTCGAGCAGTTCTTC.

This rearrangement joins TRBV5-1 to TRBJ2-3; D tentatively reads TRBD1 or TRBD2 (5 bases each). V was cut by 0 bases and J by 1 base, with 12 bases left in between. CDR1 SGHRS and CDR2 YFSETQ come from the germline V gene. This CDR3 is built from 16 residues. The CDR3 nucleotides read TGCGCCAGCAGCTTGGGACCGGGGCCAGGCACAGATACGCAGTATTTT. Protein: CASSLGPGPGTDTQYF.

The V gene is TRBV20-1, the J gene TRBJ1-1; D remains unclear. This CDR3 region has 9 residues. From germline, CDR1 is DFQATT and CDR2 SNEGSKA (reference sequence). Trimming stripped 2 bases from V and 11 bases from J, with 6 bases between. The CDR3 sequence: CSARPSAFF. The CDR3 coding sequence is TGCAGTGCTAGACCCTCGGCTTTCTTT.

Notes on this clonotype: The junction shows a germline mismatch at one end, possibly a read error. The chain's CDR3 is CASRGTDLYGYIF. The CDR3 region has the DNA TGTGCCAGCAGGGGGACAGACCTCTATGGCTACATCTTC. The rearrangement uses TRBV7-2 and TRBJ1-2, with 7 nucleotides matching TRBD1. The CDR3 is 13 amino acids. The germline V gene has CDR1 SGHTA and CDR2 FQGNSA.

The rearrangement uses TRBV6-6 and TRBJ1-2; D gene uncertain. Germline V gives CDR1 MNHNY, CDR2 SVGAGI (reference sequence). Between the trimmed V and J ends, which lost 6 bases and 0 bases, there was a span of 14 bases. CDR3 size: 15 residues. CDR3 DNA sequence: TGTGCCAGCAGGGCGGGAGTGTTAGCTAACTATGGCTACACCTTC. It codes for CASRAGVLANYGYTF.

The chain carries TRBV5-1 and TRBJ2-1, with a possible D match to TRBD2 (6 bases). The CDR3 spans 12 residues. Germline loops: CDR1 SGHRS, CDR2 YFSETQ. Trimming stripped 3 bases from V and 9 bases from J, with 10 bases between. This chain's CDR3 is CASSSAGSEQFF. The CDR3 bases are TGCGCCAGCAGCTCCGCCGGGAGTGAGCAGTTCTTC.

This clonotype was detected a few times. The chain combines TRBV7-2 with TRBJ2-3; the match to TRBD2 covers 13 bases. The V gene end was trimmed by 5 bases and the J gene end by 5 bases; junction bases not matched to a gene: 10. There are 17 residues in the CDR3. Germline CDR1 reads SGHTA; CDR2 reads FQGNSA. The CDR3 DNA reads TGTGCCAGCAGCCCCACTCAACTAGCGGGAGGGAAAGATACGCAGTATTTT. It encodes CASSPTQLAGGKDTQYF.

This clonotype has just a few counts. This chain joins TRBV20-1 and TRBJ1-2, with D possibly being TRBD1 (6 bases). Trimming left V 6 bases short and J 3 bases short, with 17 bases between. This CDR3 has 14 amino acids. Germline V gene data show CDR1 as DFQATT and CDR2 as SNEGSKA (reference sequence). The CDR3 sequence: CSAISWTEDYGYTF. The CDR3 DNA is TGCAGTGCGATCTCTTGGACAGAAGACTATGGCTACACCTTC.

The chain employs TRBV6-5 and TRBJ2-7; TRBD2 is a possible D gene (7 bases). Looked up from germline, CDR1 is MNHEY and CDR2 is SVGAGI. Trimming took off 10 bases at V and 10 bases at J, with 17 bases between the two ends. CDR3 length: 11 residues. CDR3 bases: TGTGCCACAGGGGAGGGAGTCACCCAGTACTTC. It is translated as CATGEGVTQYF.

The genes are TRBV9 and TRBJ2-3; D is possibly TRBD1 (6 bases). Trimming removed 3 bases at V and 0 bases at J, with 14 bases between. The CDR3 runs 16 residues. The V gene's germline CDR1 is SGDLS and CDR2 YYNGEE. CDR3 region: CASSAGQSSSTDTQYF. Written as DNA, the CDR3 is TGTGCCAGCAGCGCCGGACAGAGCTCTAGCACAGATACGCAGTATTTT.

This chain joins TRBV4-1 and TRBJ2-7, with D unclear. Germline assignment: CDR1 MGHRA and CDR2 YSYEKL. The CDR3 loop spans 13 amino acids. V lost 3 bases and J 1 base, leaving 7 bases between the germline ends. CDR3 region: CASSQPASYEQYF. In nucleotides, the CDR3 is TGCGCCAGCAGCCAGCCGGCATCCTACGAGCAGTACTTC.

The chain links TRBV20-1 to TRBJ2-4; TRBD2 matches 7 bases. The CDR3 consists of 13 residues. The germline CDR1 and CDR2 sequences are DFQATT and SNEGSKA (reference sequence). The J segment lost 7 bases and the V segment lost 0 bases, leaving 3 bases of the junction unmatched. The CDR3 is CSAREGGSNIQYF. Written as DNA, the CDR3 is TGCAGTGCTAGAGAAGGCGGGAGCAACATTCAGTACTTC.

The chain is built from TRBV27 and TRBJ1-2, with a weak D call TRBD1 (5 bases). V was cut by 0 bases and J by 8 bases, with 10 bases left in between. The CDR3 is 13 residues long. Germline CDR1 reads MNHEY; CDR2 reads SMNVEV (reference sequence). Here the CDR3 reads CASSLSGARGYTF. CDR3 DNA: TGTGCCAGCAGTTTATCAGGGGCCAGAGGCTACACCTTC.

This clonotype was detected only a few times. The rearrangement uses TRBV20-1 and TRBJ2-1; TRBD2 matches at 14 bases. CDR3 length equals 15 residues. Trimming at V came to 6 bases and at J to 3 bases, leaving 4 bases not matched to a gene. CDR1 DFQATT and CDR2 SNEGSKA come from the germline V gene (reference sequence). The CDR3 reads CSAGGLAGVYNEQFF. DNA for the CDR3: TGCAGTGCGGGGGGACTAGCGGGGGTCTACAATGAGCAGTTCTTC.

The chain recombines TRBV20-1 with TRBJ2-7, with unresolved D. Germline V lookup: CDR1 DFQATT, CDR2 SNEGSKA (reference sequence). This CDR3 is 12 amino acids long. The CDR3 region is CSPSGSPNEQYF. The DNA of the CDR3 is TGCAGCCCCAGTGGGTCCCCAAACGAGCAGTACTTC.

This clonotype was counted only a few times. The CDR3 region has the DNA TGTGCCAGCAGCGTATCTCCAGGCTTCAATCAGCCCCAGCATTTT. Translating gives CASSVSPGFNQPQHF. The chain couples TRBV9 to TRBJ1-5, with D unclear. CDR1 and CDR2 (germline): SGDLS, YYNGEE. The CDR3 contains 15 residues. V was trimmed by 1 base and J by 3 bases, leaving 11 bases between them.

The V and J genes are TRBV2 and TRBJ2-4; D remains ambiguous. The V end was cut by 3 bases, the J end by 0 bases, with 6 bases between. This CDR3 comprises 14 residues. Germline V lookup: CDR1 SNHLY, CDR2 FYNNEI. The CDR3 here is CASSDYRAKNIQYF. As DNA, the CDR3 is TGTGCCAGCAGTGATTACAGAGCCAAAAACATTCAGTACTTC.

The gene calls are TRBV28 and TRBJ2-5, with D possibly matching TRBD2 (5 bases). Germline CDR1 MDHEN, CDR2 SYDVKM. The V end lost 5 bases, the J end lost 7 bases, and 14 bases lay between the germline ends. The CDR3 runs to 13 residues. CDR3 bases: TGTGCCAGCAGTCGTGCGGGCCAAAGGACCCAGTACTTC. Residues: CASSRAGQRTQYF.